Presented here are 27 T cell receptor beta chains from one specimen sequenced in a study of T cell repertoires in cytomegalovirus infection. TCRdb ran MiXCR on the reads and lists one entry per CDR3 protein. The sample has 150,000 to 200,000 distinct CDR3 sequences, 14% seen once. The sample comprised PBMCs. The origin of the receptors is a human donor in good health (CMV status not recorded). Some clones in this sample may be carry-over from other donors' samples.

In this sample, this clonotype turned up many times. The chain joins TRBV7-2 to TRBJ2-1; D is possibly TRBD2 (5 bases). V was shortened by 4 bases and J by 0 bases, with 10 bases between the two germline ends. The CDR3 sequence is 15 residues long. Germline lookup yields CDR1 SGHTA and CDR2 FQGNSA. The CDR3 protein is CASSWTASSYNEQFF. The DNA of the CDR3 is TGTGCCAGCAGCTGGACTGCTAGCTCCTACAATGAGCAGTTCTTC. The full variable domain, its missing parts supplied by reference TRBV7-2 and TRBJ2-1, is GAGVSQSPSNKVTEKGKDVELRCDPISGHTALYWYRQSLGQGLEFLIYFQGNSAPDKSGLPSDRFSAERTGGSVSTLTIQRTQQEDSAVYLCASSWTASSYNEQFFGPGTRLTVL.

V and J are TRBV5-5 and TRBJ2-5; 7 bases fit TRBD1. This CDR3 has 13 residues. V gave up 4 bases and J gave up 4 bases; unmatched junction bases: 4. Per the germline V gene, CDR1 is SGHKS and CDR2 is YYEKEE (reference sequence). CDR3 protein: CASSKSGGETQYF. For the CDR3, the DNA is TGTGCCAGCAGCAAATCAGGGGGAGAGACCCAGTACTTC.

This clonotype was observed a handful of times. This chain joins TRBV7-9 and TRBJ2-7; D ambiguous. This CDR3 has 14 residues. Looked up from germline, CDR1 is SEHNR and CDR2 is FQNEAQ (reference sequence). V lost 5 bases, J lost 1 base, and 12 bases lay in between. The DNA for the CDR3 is TGTGCCAGCAGCCCCCAGGCAGGTTCCTACGAGCAGTACTTC. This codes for CASSPQAGSYEQYF.

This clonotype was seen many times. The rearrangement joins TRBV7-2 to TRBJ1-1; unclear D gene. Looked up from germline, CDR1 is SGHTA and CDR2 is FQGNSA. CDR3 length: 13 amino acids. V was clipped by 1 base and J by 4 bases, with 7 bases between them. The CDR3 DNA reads TGTGCCAGCAGCTTAGTTTTAAGCACTGAAGCTTTCTTT. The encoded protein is CASSLVLSTEAFF.

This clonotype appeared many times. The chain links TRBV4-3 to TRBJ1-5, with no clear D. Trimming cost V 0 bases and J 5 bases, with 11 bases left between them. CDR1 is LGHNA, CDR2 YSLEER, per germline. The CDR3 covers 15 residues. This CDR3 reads CASSQDWRRDQPQHF. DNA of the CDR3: TGCGCCAGCAGCCAAGATTGGCGAAGGGATCAGCCCCAGCATTTT.

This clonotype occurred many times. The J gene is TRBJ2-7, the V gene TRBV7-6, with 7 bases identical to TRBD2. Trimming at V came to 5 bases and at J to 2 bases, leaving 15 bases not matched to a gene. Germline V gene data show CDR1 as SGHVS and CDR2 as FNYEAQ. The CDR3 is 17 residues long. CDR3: CASSRFVGERDPYEQYF. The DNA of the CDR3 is TGTGCCAGCAGCCGATTCGTTGGGGAGCGGGATCCCTACGAGCAGTACTTC.

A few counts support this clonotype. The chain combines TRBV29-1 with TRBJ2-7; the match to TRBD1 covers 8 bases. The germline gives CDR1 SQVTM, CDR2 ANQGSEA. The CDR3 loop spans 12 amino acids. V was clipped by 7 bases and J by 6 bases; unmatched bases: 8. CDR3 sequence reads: CSASRTGPEQYF. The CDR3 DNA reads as TGCAGCGCCTCCCGGACAGGGCCCGAGCAGTACTTC.

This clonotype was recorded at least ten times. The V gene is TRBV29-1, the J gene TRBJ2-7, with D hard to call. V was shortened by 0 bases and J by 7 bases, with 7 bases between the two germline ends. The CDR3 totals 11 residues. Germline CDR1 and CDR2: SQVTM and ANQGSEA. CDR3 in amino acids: CSVEDLAEQYF. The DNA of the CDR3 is TGCAGCGTTGAAGATCTCGCAGAGCAGTACTTC.

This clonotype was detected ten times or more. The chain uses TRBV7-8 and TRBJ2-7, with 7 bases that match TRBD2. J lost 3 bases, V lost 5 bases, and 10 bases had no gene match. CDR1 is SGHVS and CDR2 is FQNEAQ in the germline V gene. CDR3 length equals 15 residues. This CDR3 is CASSARGDPLYEQYF. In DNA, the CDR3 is TGTGCCAGCAGCGCCCGGGGGGACCCCCTCTACGAGCAGTACTTC.

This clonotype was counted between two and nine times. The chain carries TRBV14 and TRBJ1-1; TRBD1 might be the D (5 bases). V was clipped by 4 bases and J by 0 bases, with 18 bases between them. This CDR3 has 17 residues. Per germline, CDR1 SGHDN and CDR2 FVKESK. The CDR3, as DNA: TGTGCCAGCAGCCCCCTTCAAATCGGGACTTTGAACACTGAAGCTTTCTTT. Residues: CASSPLQIGTLNTEAFF.

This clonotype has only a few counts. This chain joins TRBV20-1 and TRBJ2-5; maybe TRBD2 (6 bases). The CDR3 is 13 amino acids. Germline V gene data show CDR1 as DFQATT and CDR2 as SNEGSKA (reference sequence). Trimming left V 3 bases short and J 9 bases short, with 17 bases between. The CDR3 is CSASRGTPWAQYF. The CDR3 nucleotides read TGCAGTGCTAGCCGGGGGACCCCATGGGCCCAGTACTTC.

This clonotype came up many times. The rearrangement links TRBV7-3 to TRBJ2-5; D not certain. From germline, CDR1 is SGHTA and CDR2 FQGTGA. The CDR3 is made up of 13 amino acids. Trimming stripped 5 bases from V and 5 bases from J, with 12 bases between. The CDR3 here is CASSLTLGETQYF. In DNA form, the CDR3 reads TGTGCCAGCAGCCTGACCCTCGGGGAGACCCAGTACTTC.

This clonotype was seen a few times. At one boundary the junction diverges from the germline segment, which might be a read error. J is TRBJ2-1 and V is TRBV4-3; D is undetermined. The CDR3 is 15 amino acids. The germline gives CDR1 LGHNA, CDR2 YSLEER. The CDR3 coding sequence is TGCGCCAGCAGCGAAGAGACCCCCCCGAGCGATGAGCAGTTCTTC. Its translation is CASSEETPPSDEQFF.

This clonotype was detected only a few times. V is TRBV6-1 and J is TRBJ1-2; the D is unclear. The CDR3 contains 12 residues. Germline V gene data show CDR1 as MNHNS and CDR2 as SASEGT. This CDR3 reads CVSYSENYGYTF. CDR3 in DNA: TGTGTCAGTTACAGCGAAAACTATGGCTACACCTTC.

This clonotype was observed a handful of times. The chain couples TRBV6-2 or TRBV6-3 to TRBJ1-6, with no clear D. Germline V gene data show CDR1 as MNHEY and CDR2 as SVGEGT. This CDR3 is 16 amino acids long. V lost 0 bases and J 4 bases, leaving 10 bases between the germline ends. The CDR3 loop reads CASSYSSGLYNSPLHF. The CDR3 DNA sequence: TGTGCCAGCAGTTACTCTTCCGGATTATATAATTCACCCCTCCACTTT.

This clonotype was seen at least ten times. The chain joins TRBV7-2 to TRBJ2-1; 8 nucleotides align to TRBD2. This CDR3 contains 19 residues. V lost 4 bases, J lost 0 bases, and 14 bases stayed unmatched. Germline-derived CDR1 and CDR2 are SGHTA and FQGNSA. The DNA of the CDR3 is TGTGCCAGCAGCTCCCCGGCGGGAGGTACCGGAAGCTCCTACAATGAGCAGTTCTTC. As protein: CASSSPAGGTGSSYNEQFF.

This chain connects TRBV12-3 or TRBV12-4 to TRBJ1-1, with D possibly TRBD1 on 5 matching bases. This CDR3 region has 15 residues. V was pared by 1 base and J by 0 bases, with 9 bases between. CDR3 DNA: TGTGCCAGCAGTTTAGGGCAGGGTATGAACACTGAAGCTTTCTTT. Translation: CASSLGQGMNTEAFF.

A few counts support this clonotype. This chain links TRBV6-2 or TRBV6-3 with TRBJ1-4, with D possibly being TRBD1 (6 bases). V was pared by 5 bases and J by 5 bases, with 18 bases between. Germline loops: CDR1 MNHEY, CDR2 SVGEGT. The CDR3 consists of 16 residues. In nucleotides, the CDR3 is TGTGCCAGCAGTCCCCTAACCGGGACACTGAATGAAAAACTGTTTTTT. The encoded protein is CASSPLTGTLNEKLFF.

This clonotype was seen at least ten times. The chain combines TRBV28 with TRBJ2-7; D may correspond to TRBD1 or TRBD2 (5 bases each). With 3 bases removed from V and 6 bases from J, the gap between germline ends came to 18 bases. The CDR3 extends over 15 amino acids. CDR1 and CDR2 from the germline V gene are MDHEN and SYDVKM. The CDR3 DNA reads TGTGCCAGCAGTTTCATCCGGGACCCCATAGGCGAGCAGTACTTC. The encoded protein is CASSFIRDPIGEQYF.

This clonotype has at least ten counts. The CDR3 loop reads CSVEEGNGYEQYF. CDR3 coding DNA: TGCAGCGTTGAAGAAGGAAACGGCTACGAGCAGTACTTC. The chain uses TRBV29-1 and TRBJ2-7; D call uncertain. CDR3 length: 13 residues. The V end was cut by 0 bases, the J end by 3 bases, with 9 bases between. Per the germline V gene, CDR1 is SQVTM and CDR2 is ANQGSEA.

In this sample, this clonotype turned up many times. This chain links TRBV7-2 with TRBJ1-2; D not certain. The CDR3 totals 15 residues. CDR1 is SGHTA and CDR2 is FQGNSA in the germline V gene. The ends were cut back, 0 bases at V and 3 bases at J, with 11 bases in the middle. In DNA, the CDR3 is TGTGCCAGCAGCTTAGCCCATGGCCAGGACTATGGCTACACCTTC. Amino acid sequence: CASSLAHGQDYGYTF.

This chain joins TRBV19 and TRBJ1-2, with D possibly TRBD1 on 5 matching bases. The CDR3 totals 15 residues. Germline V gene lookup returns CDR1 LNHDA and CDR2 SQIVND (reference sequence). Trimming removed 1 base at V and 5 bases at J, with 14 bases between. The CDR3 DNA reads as TGTGCCAGTAGTATAGGGACACCGGACGGATATGGCTACACCTTC. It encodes CASSIGTPDGYGYTF.

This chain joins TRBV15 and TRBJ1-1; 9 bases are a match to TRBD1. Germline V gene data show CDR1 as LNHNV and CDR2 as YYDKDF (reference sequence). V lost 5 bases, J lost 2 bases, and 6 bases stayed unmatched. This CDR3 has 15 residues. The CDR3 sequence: CATSGWDRDNTEAFF. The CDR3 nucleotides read TGTGCCACCAGCGGTTGGGACAGGGATAACACTGAAGCTTTCTTT.

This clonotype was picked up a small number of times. The CDR3 loop is CASSLSVNSGANVLTF. In DNA form, the CDR3 reads TGTGCCAGCAGCTTGTCCGTCAACTCTGGGGCCAACGTCCTGACTTTC. This chain joins TRBV5-5 and TRBJ2-6; D gene ambiguous. The V gene's germline CDR1 is SGHKS and CDR2 YYEKEE (reference sequence). The CDR3 runs to 16 residues. Deletions cut 1 base from V and 0 bases from J, with 8 bases between.

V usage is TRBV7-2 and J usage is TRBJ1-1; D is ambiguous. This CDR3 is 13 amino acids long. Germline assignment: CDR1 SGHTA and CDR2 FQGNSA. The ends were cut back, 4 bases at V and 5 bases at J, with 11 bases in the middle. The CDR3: CASSSIERTEAFF. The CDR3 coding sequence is TGTGCCAGCAGCTCAATAGAAAGGACTGAAGCTTTCTTT.

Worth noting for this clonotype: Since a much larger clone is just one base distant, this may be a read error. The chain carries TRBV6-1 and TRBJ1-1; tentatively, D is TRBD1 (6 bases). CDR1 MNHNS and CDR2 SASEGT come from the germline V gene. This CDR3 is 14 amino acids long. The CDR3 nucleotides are TGTGCCAGCAGGCTTACAGGGTCGAACACTGAAGCTTCCTTT. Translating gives CASRLTGSNTEASF.

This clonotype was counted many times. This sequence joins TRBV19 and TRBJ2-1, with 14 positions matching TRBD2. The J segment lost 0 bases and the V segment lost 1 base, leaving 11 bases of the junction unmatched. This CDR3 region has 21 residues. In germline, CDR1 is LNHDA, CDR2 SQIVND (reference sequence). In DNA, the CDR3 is TGTGCCAGTAGTATAGGCCGACTAGGGACTAGCGGGAGTCGCTCCTACAATGAGCAGTTCTTC. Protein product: CASSIGRLGTSGSRSYNEQFF.